The 5 T cell receptor beta chains reported below all come from one sample, sequenced in a study of T cell responses to AZD1222 COVID-19 vaccine (dated by TCRdb to the early 2020s). The sample's time point label, in plain terms: about 28 days (+/-7) after the second vaccine dose. The method behind the library was the immunoSEQ multiplex PCR assay. TCRdb holds this immuneACCESS table with in-frame rearrangements only. Some clones are missing; in checked studies, unresolved V genes explain under half, and the rest has no known cause. In this sample the table shows about 56,000 clones, 86% of which occur a single time. The top ten clonotypes cover about 7% of the sample. The sequencing here drew on peripheral blood, taken 28 days after the second AZD1222 dose. The source of these receptors is an adult who received the AZD1222 COVID-19 vaccine.

This clone was observed once. This sequence joins TRBV28 and TRBJ2-3; D is unresolved. The V end was cut by 8 bases, the J end by 3 bases, with 12 bases between. The CDR3 covers 13 residues. The germline V gene encodes CDR1 MDHEN and CDR2 SYDVKM. CDR3 coding DNA: TGTGCCAGCGCTCAACCGGTGACAGATACGCAGTATTTT. It yields the protein CASAQPVTDTQYF.

V usage is TRBV7-2 and J usage is TRBJ1-4, with 7 bases fitting TRBD1. The V gene's germline CDR1 is SGHTA and CDR2 FQGNSA. The CDR3 extends over 15 amino acids. Trimming at V came to 6 bases and at J to 8 bases, leaving 12 bases not matched to a gene. This chain's CDR3 is CASRSTGNLFEKLFF. CDR3 sequence (DNA): TGTGCCAGCAGGTCGACAGGGAATCTTTTCGAAAAACTGTTTTTT.

V usage is TRBV27 and J usage is TRBJ2-3; 8 positions match TRBD2. V shed 7 bases, J shed 4 bases, and the junction held 4 bases outside the gene matches. The CDR3 contains 13 residues. CDR1 and CDR2 (germline): MNHEY, SMNVEV (reference sequence). DNA for the CDR3: TGTGCCAGCACGGGGGGGATCGCAGATACGCAGTATTTT. It encodes CASTGGIADTQYF.

The rearrangement joins TRBV19 to TRBJ1-5; possibly TRBD1 for D (6 bases). The CDR3 spans 15 residues. Trimming removed 3 bases from V and 6 bases from J, with 15 bases in between. Germline CDR1 LNHDA, CDR2 SQIVND (reference sequence). CDR3 DNA: TGTGCCAGTAGTATCTTGGGGGCTCTCTTTCAGCCCCAGCATTTT. It specifies CASSILGALFQPQHF.

This clone appeared once. V gene TRBV25-1 combines with J gene TRBJ2-3; the match to TRBD1 covers 7 bases. CDR1 is MGHDK and CDR2 is SYGVNS in the germline V gene. This CDR3 has 14 amino acids. The trim removed 3 bases at V and 4 bases at J, leaving 4 bases unmatched. This chain's CDR3 is CASSETGSSDTQYF. The CDR3 coding sequence is TGTGCCAGCAGTGAGACAGGGTCTTCAGATACGCAGTATTTT.